This TCR beta chain originates from a study of molecular identifiers for immune sequencing clone quantification. Germline lookup yields CDR1 SGHDT and CDR2 YYEEEE. The CDR3 contains 13 residues. Between the trimmed V and J ends, which lost 4 bases and 6 bases, there was a span of 10 bases. MiXCR was run by TCRdb on the PCR reads, yielding one entry per CDR3 protein. The sample yields 50,000 to 75,000 distinct CDR3 sequences, 15% to 20% seen once. The CD8+CD4-CCR7+CD45RA+ phenotype defined the sorted naive CD8 T cells. This sequence joins TRBV5-6 and TRBJ2-2; possibly TRBD2 for D (6 bases). The origin of this receptor is a human donor in good health. Some libraries in this study had Jurkat cell RNA spiked in. Sequenced sample: naive CD8+ T cells from blood, with Jurkat cell RNA spiked in. The subset was: FACS-sorted CD8+CD4-CCR7+CD45RA+ naive T cells. CDR3 residues: CASSPRESGELFF. The CDR3, as DNA: TGTGCCAGCAGCCCCCGGGAGTCCGGGGAGCTGTTTTTT.